This TCR beta chain was retrieved from a study of blood T cell repertoires in COVID-19 (dated by TCRdb to the early 2020s). Describing the broader study: Samples covering the acute and convalescent phases of COVID-19 were provided by collaborators in the United States, Italy and Spain. The prospective study material was composed of cDNA or gDNA derived from T cells, B-cell-depleted T cells, or PBMCs. Subjects who had been exposed to COVID-19, were actively infected with it, or had recovered from it provided the deeply sampled blood TCRbeta repertoires that made up the dataset. The repertoires were made available in a free public database intended to serve as a resource for research on the immune response to SARS-CoV-2. Samples came from the ongoing ImmuneRACE study (first 160 participants) plus 1,254 subjects from 6 global collaborators. Nearly every sample came with metadata listing a de-identified subject ID, COVID-19 status, age in years and sex. Where available, HLA class I and class II types were taken from metadata supplied by the sample provider and were not determined by assay-based typing. On the study overall, not on this receptor specifically: The quantity of clinical and demographic metadata differed by source and by participant and was supplied without curation.

Another Seattle source contributed samples from volunteer blood donors who had recovered from COVID-19. Whole blood was collected in K2EDTA tubes by collaborating institutions according to the institutions' own protocols. For TCRbeta analysis, collaborators shipped samples as frozen whole blood, isolated PBMCs, or DNA extracted from either of those sample types. Regarding this clone: Its antigen is still unknown. No qualities accompany the bases; no much larger clone lies one base away.

TCRbeta CDR3 regions were amplified from genomic DNA by means of the immunoSEQ Assay, a bias-controlled multiplex PCR. On the authors' methods: The number of nucleated cells in each sample was estimated from the amplification of reference gene primers within the assay. To quantify the absolute abundance of each unique TCRbeta CDR3 rearrangement, sequence reads were collapsed and filtered. For each sample, productive Simpson clonality was calculated by taking the square root of Simpson's diversity index across productive rearrangements. Entries here come from immuneACCESS through TCRdb and include only in-frame sequences with V and J called. Some clones fail to appear in such tables; in the studies checked, an unresolved V gene covers under half of the shortfall, and the cause of the remainder is unknown. V and J calls and clone size follow that table, whereas D and trimming were derived from the DNA. The sample table contains some 270,000 clones; only one count was recorded for 89% of them. Clones ranked in the top ten supply 3.5% to 5% of the sample.

V loses 4 bases at its end and J loses 0 bases; junction bases beyond the gene matches: 4. CDR3 length: 15 amino acids, cysteine to phenylalanine. The kept DNA is CDR3 alone, 45 bases in frame from the first base. The CDR1 and CDR2 encoded by the germline V gene are SGHRS and YFSETQ. Recombination linked TRBV5-1 to TRBJ2-1; 7 bases in the middle match TRBD1. The source of this sequence is a woman aged 40 to 50 who had recovered from COVID-19. Sequencing was carried out using peripheral blood. The DNA sequence is as follows: TGCGCCAGCAGCCGGGACAGAAGCTCCTACAATGAGCAGTTCTTC. The resulting protein is CASSRDRSSYNEQFF.